What follows is one T cell receptor beta chain and its context. Its antigen is not identified. TCRdb re-called the 5' RACE reads and shows each CDR3 protein once, DNA omitted. Here the sample table reports 400,000 to 500,000 distinct CDR3 sequences. The sample is drawn from a study of T cells expressing NK-cell markers. Study background: One of eight sequenced donors was HCMV-seronegative; the other seven were seropositive. Notes on the study in general: These clonotypes also led the CD3+CD56-NKG2C+ fraction in a handful of donors.

This CDR3 contains 14 residues. The sequencing input was blood T cells: a sorted CD56 or NKG2C T cell subset, CD4+ or CD8+ T cells, or bulk PBMC T cells (not recorded which). J is TRBJ2-5 and V is TRBV12-3 or TRBV12-4; as DNA is missing, the TRBD2 call by TCRdb cannot be tested. The TCR was taken from a woman between 18 and 70 years old in good health. CDR3 sequence: CASTLRVGAETQYF.